These 17 T cell receptor beta chains were all obtained from the same sample, sequenced in a study of regulatory T cells in long-lasting Graves disease. For TCR beta, libraries came from iRepertoire HTBI primers and Arm-PCR of CDR3 regions. TCRdb reprocessed the multiplex PCR reads with MiXCR, giving one entry per CDR3 protein. In the table there are 300,000 to 450,000 distinct CDR3 sequences, roughly a sixth of which are singletons. Time point defined: newly diagnosed GD, antithyroid drugs for less than 3 months. From RNA extracted from PBMCs, the TCR library was made. The specimen comprised peripheral blood mononuclear cells (PBMCs), sampled at new diagnosis, from a patient treated with antithyroid drugs. The source is a female donor with Graves disease.

CDR3 loop: CASHRGGAYNEQFF. The CDR3 region has the DNA TGTGCCAGCCACCGGGGGGGAGCCTACAATGAGCAGTTCTTC. The V and J genes are TRBV18 and TRBJ2-1, with 8 bases aligning to TRBD2. Per germline, CDR1 KGHSH and CDR2 LQKENI. The length of the CDR3 is 14 residues. V trimming: 8 bases; J trimming: 2 bases; junction bases outside the gene matches: 5.

This clonotype was counted a few times. V usage is TRBV5-1 and J usage is TRBJ2-1; D remains ambiguous. This CDR3 is 14 amino acids long. The ends were cut back, 1 base at V and 5 bases at J, with 10 bases in the middle. CDR1 and CDR2 (germline): SGHRS, YFSETQ. This CDR3 is CASSLSYSNNEQFF. CDR3 coding DNA: TGCGCCAGCAGCTTGAGTTATAGCAACAATGAGCAGTTCTTC.

The sample holds many counts of this clonotype. The chain couples TRBV11-2 to TRBJ2-2, with D possibly TRBD2 on 6 matching bases. This CDR3 contains 15 residues. Trimming took off 7 bases at V and 3 bases at J, with 15 bases between the two ends. Germline lookup yields CDR1 SGHAT and CDR2 FQNNGV. The CDR3 sequence: CASTTGPGDTGELFF. In DNA form, the CDR3 reads TGTGCCAGCACCACGGGCCCGGGGGACACCGGGGAGCTGTTTTTT.

There are many counts of this clonotype. A read error may account for a junction end that differs from germline. The chain combines TRBV28 with TRBJ1-1; D not resolved. The CDR3 has 13 residues. Germline V gene sequence: CDR1 MDHEN, CDR2 SYDVKM. CDR3 nucleotide sequence: TGTGCCAGCACCACACCGGGGAACGCTGAAGCTTTCTTT. Its translation: CASTTPGNAEAFF.

Ten or more counts support this clonotype. The chain is built from TRBV9 and TRBJ2-1, with 11 bases fitting TRBD2. The V gene end was trimmed by 1 base and the J gene end by 5 bases; junction bases not matched to a gene: 8. Germline lookup yields CDR1 SGDLS and CDR2 YYNGEE. This CDR3 has 17 amino acids. As DNA, the CDR3 is TGTGCCAGCAGCGTATCAACTAGCGGGAGTAGGGACAATGAGCAGTTCTTC. This sequence encodes CASSVSTSGSRDNEQFF.

The chain has TRBV18 and TRBJ2-1, with D hard to call. Trimming stripped 1 base from V and 5 bases from J, with 15 bases between. Germline lookup yields CDR1 KGHSH and CDR2 LQKENI. The CDR3 extends over 16 amino acids. The CDR3 region is CASSPLDQDRDNEQFF. The CDR3 nucleotides read TGTGCCAGCTCACCACTGGACCAAGACCGGGACAATGAGCAGTTCTTC.

This clonotype was counted at least ten times. CDR3 nucleotides: TGTGCCACCAGCAGAGCCCCCCGGAGCTCCTACGAGCAGTACTTC. Amino acids: CATSRAPRSSYEQYF. V gene TRBV15 combines with J gene TRBJ2-7; D is undetermined. Trimming took off 1 base at V and 0 bases at J, with 10 bases between the two ends. The CDR3 contains 15 residues. CDR1 and CDR2 (germline): LNHNV, YYDKDF (reference sequence).

This clonotype showed up many times. The chain employs TRBV7-8 and TRBJ2-5; D may be TRBD1 (6 bases). The germline V and J ends were trimmed by 5 bases and 5 bases, with 12 bases remaining between them. Per the germline V gene, CDR1 is SGHVS and CDR2 is FQNEAQ. The CDR3 spans 13 residues. The chain's CDR3 is CASSSGQRETQYF. CDR3 DNA sequence: TGTGCCAGCAGCAGCGGACAGAGGGAGACCCAGTACTTC.

This clonotype has ten or more counts. This chain links TRBV10-2 with TRBJ1-1, with 7 bases fitting TRBD1. CDR1 is WSHSY and CDR2 is SAAADI in the germline V gene. The CDR3 has 13 residues. J was trimmed by 2 bases and V by 7 bases; bases with no gene match: 4. The CDR3 sequence is CASKDRLNTEAFF. The CDR3 region has the DNA TGCGCCAGCAAGGACAGGCTTAACACTGAAGCTTTCTTT.

The chain is built from TRBV28 and TRBJ1-5; 9 nucleotides line up with TRBD1. The CDR3 length is 15 residues. In germline, CDR1 is MDHEN, CDR2 SYDVKM. The J segment lost 6 bases and the V segment lost 5 bases, leaving 8 bases of the junction unmatched. This CDR3 reads CASSLDRGPGQPQHF. The CDR3 region has the DNA TGTGCCAGCAGTCTGGACAGGGGCCCGGGTCAGCCCCAGCATTTT.

In this sample, this clonotype turned up once. The chain has TRBV6-2 or TRBV6-3 and TRBJ2-7; D gene unclear. The CDR3 has 13 residues. Germline CDR1 is MNHEY and CDR2 is SVGEGT. Trimming left V 5 bases short and J 4 bases short, with 12 bases between. The DNA for the CDR3 is TGTGCCAGCAGTGAAGGCAACTCGTACGAGCAGTACTTC. Translating gives CASSEGNSYEQYF.

This clonotype was detected only a few times. The chain couples TRBV4-3 to TRBJ2-2, with a tentative D call TRBD2 (5 bases). CDR3 length: 15 residues. CDR1 and CDR2 (germline): LGHNA, YSLEER. Trimming shortened V by 1 base and J by 4 bases, and 10 bases separated the two germline ends. CDR3 in amino acids: CASSQGELGTGELFF. CDR3 sequence (DNA): TGCGCCAGCAGCCAAGGGGAACTAGGCACCGGGGAGCTGTTTTTT.

This clonotype has more than one count but fewer than ten. The chain carries TRBV19 and TRBJ1-2; D gene uncertain. V was cut by 7 bases and J by 8 bases, with 17 bases left in between. This CDR3 comprises 13 residues. Germline assignment: CDR1 LNHDA and CDR2 SQIVND (reference sequence). The DNA for the CDR3 is TGTGCCAGTATCCATCATTTGAGGGAGGGCTACACCTTC. Protein sequence: CASIHHLREGYTF.

Remarks on this clonotype: A much larger clone lies one base from this, so it may be a read error. The chain employs TRBV7-6 and TRBJ2-1, with a tentative D call TRBD2 (5 bases). This CDR3 has 15 residues. From germline, CDR1 is SGHVS and CDR2 FNYEAQ. V lost 5 bases, J lost 10 bases, and 21 bases lay in between. The DNA of the CDR3 is TGTGCCAGCAGCCCTCATACCAAACTAGTTTCCGAGCAGTTCTTC. This translates into CASSPHTKLVSEQFF.

The chain recombines TRBV11-2 with TRBJ2-1; D call uncertain. Germline V gene data show CDR1 as SGHAT and CDR2 as FQNNGV. The CDR3 spans 15 residues. V gave up 2 bases and J gave up 10 bases, with 18 bases separating them. The CDR3 loop reads CASSLNPAFGNEQFF. For the CDR3, the DNA is TGTGCCAGCAGCTTAAATCCCGCATTCGGAAACGAGCAGTTCTTC.

This clonotype was seen only a few times. The rearrangement joins TRBV10-3 to TRBJ2-5; 9 bases line up with TRBD1. This CDR3 has 14 residues. The V gene end was trimmed by 5 bases and the J gene end by 5 bases; junction bases not matched to a gene: 6. Per germline, CDR1 ENHRY and CDR2 SYGVKD. In nucleotides, the CDR3 is TGTGCCATCAGTCCACAGGGGGCCGTCGAGACCCAGTACTTC. It is translated as CAISPQGAVETQYF.

This clonotype has a count of ten or more. This rearrangement joins TRBV7-6 to TRBJ1-6; D is perhaps TRBD1 (6 bases). CDR3 size: 17 residues. In germline, CDR1 is SGHVS, CDR2 FNYEAQ. Trimming took off 5 bases at V and 0 bases at J, with 14 bases between the two ends. The CDR3 DNA follows: TGTGCCAGCAGCCGATCTAGGACAGACTCCTATAATTCACCCCTCCACTTT. This encodes CASSRSRTDSYNSPLHF.